The 27 T cell receptor beta chains listed next were all sequenced from one sample in a study of CD8 T cells in Susac syndrome. With random hexamers, reverse transcription was performed on about 0.5 to 1 ug of RNA. MiXCR, applied by TCRdb to the immunoSEQ multiplex PCR reads, yields one record per CDR3 protein. The data show about 210,000 distinct CDR3 sequences, roughly 94% seen once. Sequencing used CD4+ T cells from PBMCs. These receptors were collected from a human donor in good health.

The rearrangement joins TRBV15 to TRBJ1-2, with D maybe TRBD1 (5 bases). Germline CDR1 reads LNHNV; CDR2 reads YYDKDF (reference sequence). The CDR3 has 19 residues. Trimming pared 0 bases from V and 0 bases from J, leaving 20 bases between. The CDR3 DNA sequence: TGTGCCACCAGCAGAGATCTCCTTAAGGGGCTCTCGTCTAACTATGGCTACACCTTC. It codes for CATSRDLLKGLSSNYGYTF.

J is TRBJ2-5 and V is TRBV7-2; 8 bases line up with TRBD2. Trimming cost V 4 bases and J 5 bases; bases outside gene matches: 9. Germline CDR1 is SGHTA and CDR2 is FQGNSA. The CDR3 loop spans 15 amino acids. The CDR3 reads CASSSPGTSQETQYF. The CDR3 region has the DNA TGTGCCAGCAGCTCCCCCGGGACTAGTCAGGAGACCCAGTACTTC.

The chain has TRBV29-1 and TRBJ1-4; D may be TRBD1 (5 bases). This CDR3 has 13 amino acids. Germline V gene sequence: CDR1 SQVTM, CDR2 ANQGSEA. The V end lost 4 bases, the J end lost 8 bases, and 14 bases lay between the germline ends. The CDR3, as DNA: TGCAGCGTTGGTCGGCAGGGAGGGGAAAAACTGTTTTTT. Protein: CSVGRQGGEKLFF. The full variable domain, rest sourced from reference TRBV29-1 and TRBJ1-4, is SAVISQKPSRDICQRGTSLTIQCQVDSQVTMMFWYRQQPGQSLTLIATANQGSEATYESGFVIDKFPISRPNLTFSTLTVSNMSPEDSSIYLCSVGRQGGEKLFFGSGTQLSVL.

The chain employs TRBV30 and TRBJ2-3, with 10 bases aligning to TRBD2. V lost 6 bases to trimming and J lost 0 bases; unmatched junction nucleotides: 3. The germline V gene encodes CDR1 GTSNPN and CDR2 SVGIG (reference sequence). The CDR3 runs to 14 residues. Here the CDR3 reads CACEREGSTDTQYF. CDR3 DNA: TGTGCCTGTGAGCGGGAGGGCAGCACAGATACGCAGTATTTT. Full variable domain (remainder filled in from reference TRBV30 and TRBJ2-3): SQTIHQWPATLVQPVGSPLSLECTVEGTSNPNLYWYRQAAGRGLQLLFYSVGIGQISSEVPQNLSASRPQDRQFILSSKKLLLSDSGFYLCACEREGSTDTQYFGPGTRLTVL.

On this clonotype: A junction boundary mismatches the germline segment, possibly from a read error. The chain is built from TRBV7-9 and TRBJ1-2, with D uncertain. CDR3 length: 12 residues. Germline V CDR1 and CDR2: SEHNR, FQNEAQ (reference sequence). The CDR3 reads CGGSVLDYGYTF. The CDR3, as DNA: TGCGGTGGGAGCGTGTTGGACTATGGCTACACCTTC.

The chain links TRBV6-1 to TRBJ2-1; D perhaps matches TRBD1 (6 bases). The CDR3 has 17 amino acids. CDR1 and CDR2 from the germline V gene are MNHNS and SASEGT. V lost 6 bases and J 2 bases, leaving 20 bases between the germline ends. CDR3 protein: CASSQNQGSVPYNEQFF. CDR3 bases: TGTGCCAGCAGCCAGAATCAGGGGAGCGTCCCCTACAATGAGCAGTTCTTC.

The CDR3 region is CASSRTAPNYGYTF. For the CDR3, the DNA is TGTGCCAGCAGTCGGACAGCCCCTAACTATGGCTACACCTTC. The rearrangement joins TRBV6-6 to TRBJ1-2; a possible D gene is TRBD1 (6 bases). Per the germline V gene, CDR1 is MNHNY and CDR2 is SVGAGI (reference sequence). The CDR3 is made up of 14 amino acids. V was clipped by 5 bases and J by 0 bases, with 10 bases between them.

This clonotype was observed a single time. The rearrangement joins TRBV12-3 or TRBV12-4 to TRBJ2-5; 7 nucleotides line up with TRBD1. This CDR3 has 14 amino acids. Unmatched junction bases numbered 7, after V lost 4 bases and J lost 5 bases. CDR3 protein: CASSSRTGTETQYF. The CDR3 region has the DNA TGTGCCAGCAGTTCGAGGACAGGTACTGAGACCCAGTACTTC.

This chain joins TRBV2 and TRBJ2-5; unclear D gene. The CDR3 spans 12 residues. The ends were cut back, 10 bases at V and 5 bases at J, with 14 bases in the middle. CDR1 is SNHLY, CDR2 FYNNEI, per germline. This CDR3 reads CANKALDETQYF. The DNA of the CDR3 is TGTGCCAACAAAGCCTTGGACGAGACCCAGTACTTC. The full variable domain, rest sourced from reference TRBV2 and TRBJ2-5, is EPEVTQTPSHQVTQMGQEVILRCVPISNHLYFYWYRQILGQKVEFLVSFYNNEISEKSEIFDDQFSVERPDGSNFTLKIRSTKLEDSAMYFCANKALDETQYFGPGTRLLVL.

The CDR3: CASSLRQQETQYF. Written as DNA, the CDR3 is TGTGCCAGCAGCTTGCGACAGCAAGAGACCCAGTACTTC. The genes are TRBV5-4 and TRBJ2-5, with a tentative D call TRBD1 (5 bases). CDR1 is SGHNT, CDR2 YYREEE, per germline (reference sequence). The germline V and J ends were trimmed by 1 base and 2 bases, with 6 bases remaining between them. The CDR3 is 13 residues long.

This CDR3 reads CASSAYREDTQYF. The CDR3 DNA sequence: TGTGCCAGCAGTGCATACAGGGAAGATACGCAGTATTTT. The chain recombines TRBV27 with TRBJ2-3; perhaps TRBD1 as D (6 bases). Looked up from germline, CDR1 is MNHEY and CDR2 is SMNVEV (reference sequence). The CDR3 is 13 residues long. The germline V and J ends were trimmed by 5 bases and 5 bases, with 11 bases remaining between them.

The chain uses TRBV18 and TRBJ1-5; 8 bases align to TRBD1. V dropped 6 bases and J dropped 7; count of bases not matched to a gene: 14. This CDR3 region has 16 residues. The germline gives CDR1 KGHSH, CDR2 LQKENI. DNA for the CDR3: TGTGCCAGCTCCGACATGGGACAGGTGTCTTGGCAGCCCCAGCATTTT. Its translation: CASSDMGQVSWQPQHF.

Only one count was recorded for this clonotype. The V gene is TRBV6-6, the J gene TRBJ2-1; the match to TRBD1 covers 8 bases. Losses at the gene ends were 3 bases for V and 8 bases for J; bases not matched to a gene: 3. The germline V gene encodes CDR1 MNHNY and CDR2 SVGAGI (reference sequence). This CDR3 contains 13 residues. For the CDR3, the DNA is TGTGCCAGCAGTTATGGACAGGGTCATGAGCAGTTCTTC. Protein: CASSYGQGHEQFF.

The V and J genes are TRBV4-1 and TRBJ2-7; D is possibly TRBD2 (6 bases). The CDR3 has 16 amino acids. Germline V gene sequence: CDR1 MGHRA, CDR2 YSYEKL. V was clipped by 4 bases and J by 4 bases, with 20 bases between them. CDR3 loop: CASSLESLSGGYEQYV. CDR3 bases: TGCGCCAGCAGCCTTGAATCGCTAAGTGGAGGGTACGAGCAGTACGTC.

This rearrangement joins TRBV28 to TRBJ2-4; the D is unclear. Germline V gives CDR1 MDHEN, CDR2 SYDVKM. V gave up 8 bases and J gave up 8 bases, with 16 bases separating them. CDR3 size: 13 residues. The CDR3 region is CASHTPSKDIQYF. DNA for the CDR3: TGTGCCAGCCATACACCAAGTAAGGACATTCAGTACTTC.

The rearrangement uses TRBV7-2 and TRBJ2-5; D is uncertain. Trimming cost V 5 bases and J 4 bases, with 8 bases left between them. Germline V gives CDR1 SGHTA, CDR2 FQGNSA. The CDR3 spans 12 residues. The CDR3 region is CASSRVRETQYF. CDR3 coding DNA: TGTGCCAGCAGCCGCGTTCGAGAGACCCAGTACTTC.

This clonotype was seen a single time. This chain connects TRBV3-1 to TRBJ2-7; D is uncertain. V shed 3 bases and J shed 6 bases, with 6 bases lying between them. The CDR3 runs 11 residues. Germline values: CDR1 LGHDT, CDR2 YNNKEL (reference sequence). This CDR3 is CASSHVSEQYF. The CDR3 nucleotides are TGTGCCAGCAGCCATGTGTCCGAGCAGTACTTC.

The chain joins TRBV12-3 or TRBV12-4 to TRBJ2-7; D unclear. CDR3 size: 14 residues. V shed 5 bases and J shed 4 bases, with 15 bases lying between them. This CDR3 reads CASSPLVGRYEQYF. The CDR3 DNA reads TGTGCCAGCAGTCCCCTGGTAGGCAGATACGAGCAGTACTTC.

V usage is TRBV30 and J usage is TRBJ1-5; maybe TRBD1 (6 bases). The CDR3 covers 13 residues. In germline, CDR1 is GTSNPN, CDR2 SVGIG (reference sequence). Between the trimmed V and J ends, which lost 3 bases and 3 bases, there was a span of 9 bases. CDR3 sequence: CAWRDRPNQPQHF. The CDR3 DNA follows: TGTGCCTGGAGGGACAGACCCAATCAGCCCCAGCATTTT.

The chain couples TRBV24-1 to TRBJ1-4; D remains ambiguous. Trimming removed 5 bases from V and 5 bases from J, with 8 bases in between. Per the germline V gene, CDR1 is KGHDR and CDR2 is SFDVKD. This CDR3 is 13 amino acids long. For the CDR3, the DNA is TGTGCCACCAGTGTTACGGGGAATGAAAAACTGTTTTTT. It translates to CATSVTGNEKLFF.

The chain employs TRBV5-1 and TRBJ1-2; the D is unclear. Germline CDR1 SGHRS, CDR2 YFSETQ. With 0 bases removed from V and 2 bases from J, the gap between germline ends came to 11 bases. The CDR3 runs to 15 residues. The CDR3 coding sequence is TGCGCCAGCAGCTTGGCCGGTCAGTCGAACTATGGCTACACCTTC. Amino acid sequence: CASSLAGQSNYGYTF.

V is TRBV7-3 and J is TRBJ1-4, with unresolved D. The germline V gene encodes CDR1 SGHTA and CDR2 FQGTGA. The CDR3 sequence is 13 residues long. The germline V and J ends were trimmed by 3 bases and 7 bases, with 9 bases remaining between them. The CDR3 nucleotides read TGTGCCAGCAGCTTTGGCAACGGTGAAAAACTGTTTTTT. The encoded protein is CASSFGNGEKLFF.

J is TRBJ1-1 and V is TRBV5-1; D ambiguous. Germline V gene data show CDR1 as SGHRS and CDR2 as YFSETQ. The CDR3 totals 14 residues. The V end was cut by 4 bases, the J end by 3 bases, with 13 bases between. The CDR3 coding sequence is TGCGCCAGCAGCGGGGATACCGGCGACACTGAAGCTTTCTTT. This codes for CASSGDTGDTEAFF.

The chain couples TRBV27 to TRBJ2-5; 8 bases match TRBD1. The germline gives CDR1 MNHEY, CDR2 SMNVEV (reference sequence). The trim removed 8 bases at V and 2 bases at J, leaving 4 bases unmatched. The CDR3 loop spans 13 amino acids. CDR3 sequence (DNA): TGTGCCAGCCGACAGGGGCGACAAGAGACCCAGTACTTC. This sequence encodes CASRQGRQETQYF.

The V call is TRBV19, the J call TRBJ2-5, with D perhaps TRBD1 (5 bases). V lost 4 bases and J lost 4, with 16 bases in between. The CDR3 sequence is 15 residues long. Germline V gene sequence: CDR1 LNHDA, CDR2 SQIVND (reference sequence). CDR3 DNA: TGTGCCAGTAGTAAGGGCAGGGTGGCTTTAGAGACCCAGTACTTC. Its translation: CASSKGRVALETQYF.

The rearrangement joins TRBV20-1 to TRBJ2-7; 8 bases align to TRBD2. In germline, CDR1 is DFQATT, CDR2 SNEGSKA (reference sequence). The length of the CDR3 is 15 residues. The junction had 6 bases not matched to a gene; V was cut back by 0 bases and J by 2 bases. The CDR3 here is CSARDSAGGTYEQYV. The CDR3 DNA is TGCAGTGCTAGAGATAGCGCGGGAGGCACCTACGAGCAGTACGTC.

The CDR3 sequence is CAWTASGRAGTQYF. The CDR3 DNA reads TGTGCCTGGACGGCTAGCGGGAGAGCGGGGACCCAGTACTTC. The chain links TRBV30 to TRBJ2-5; TRBD2 aligns across 10 bases. V shed 4 bases and J 7 bases; nucleotides not matched to a gene: 9. Germline V gives CDR1 GTSNPN, CDR2 SVGIG (reference sequence). The CDR3 consists of 14 residues. The entire variable domain, with the rest obtained from reference TRBV30 and TRBJ2-5, is as follows: SQTIHQWPATLVQPVGSPLSLECTVEGTSNPNLYWYRQAAGRGLQLLFYSVGIGQISSEVPQNLSASRPQDRQFILSSKKLLLSDSGFYLCAWTASGRAGTQYFGPGTRLLVL.